The 2 T cell receptor beta chains below all came from one sample that was sequenced in a study of naive and memory T cell subsets. Two oligonucleotides, mixed equimolar, formed the beta constant-region primer covering TRBC1 and TRBC2. MiXCR, applied by TCRdb to the UMI-ligation and nested PCR reads, yields one record per CDR3 protein. The table includes approximately 140,000 distinct CDR3 sequences, over 15% detected once. The sample taken for sequencing was naive CD4+ T cells from blood. These receptor sequences come from a human donor in good health.

The chain couples TRBV10-3 to TRBJ2-7; no clear D. The CDR3 covers 13 residues. V lost 5 bases to trimming and J lost 2 bases, with 10 bases between them. From germline, CDR1 is ENHRY and CDR2 SYGVKD. CDR3 region: CAISYDGAYEQYF. In nucleotides, the CDR3 is TGTGCCATCAGTTATGACGGCGCCTACGAGCAGTACTTC.

This sequence joins TRBV4-1 and TRBJ2-7, with D possibly matching TRBD1 (7 bases). Germline V CDR1 and CDR2: MGHRA, YSYEKL. There are 14 residues in the CDR3. V was shortened by 4 bases and J by 7 bases, with 17 bases between the two germline ends. The CDR3 DNA follows: TGCGCCAGCAGCCGGACAGGTGGGACTGGGGAGCAGTACTTC. Its translation is CASSRTGGTGEQYF.